A single sample is the source of the 10 T cell receptor beta chains below, sequenced in a study of T cell responses to AZD1222 COVID-19 vaccine. Repertoires were generated with immunoSEQ multiplex PCR, while TCRdb's copy carries only in-frame clones and drops some. In the table there are approximately 180,000 clones, 70% to 90% of which are singletons. Sequenced material: peripheral blood, taken on day 0 of AZD1222 vaccination. The receptors here all came from an adult in good health.

The chain combines TRBV28 with TRBJ2-1; 9 bases map to TRBD2. The CDR3 is 17 amino acids. Germline V gives CDR1 MDHEN, CDR2 SYDVKM. V was clipped by 5 bases and J by 12 bases; unmatched bases: 20. The CDR3 sequence is CASSPPVAGESLTVQFF. The DNA of the CDR3 is TGTGCCAGCAGTCCTCCTGTAGCGGGAGAAAGTTTGACCGTGCAGTTCTTC.

V usage is TRBV9 and J usage is TRBJ2-2; weak D call: TRBD1 (6 bases). CDR3 length: 14 residues. Per the germline V gene, CDR1 is SGDLS and CDR2 is YYNGEE. V lost 3 bases, J lost 5 bases, and 11 bases lay in between. The CDR3 loop reads CASSALGGTGELFF. The CDR3 DNA sequence: TGTGCCAGCAGCGCCCTAGGGGGTACCGGGGAGCTGTTTTTT.

The chain uses TRBV7-3 and TRBJ2-1; weak D call: TRBD2 (6 bases). Germline values: CDR1 SGHTA, CDR2 FQGTGA. The CDR3 runs 15 residues. Trimming stripped 2 bases from V and 5 bases from J, with 13 bases between. The CDR3 loop reads CASSLGLASNNEQFF. As DNA, the CDR3 is TGTGCCAGCAGCTTAGGCCTAGCGAGCAACAATGAGCAGTTCTTC.

Concerning this clone itself: The same CDR3 is also encoded by other DNA sequences in this sample. The CDR3 spells CASSEGGTYEQYF. The CDR3 DNA follows: TGTGCCAGCAGTGAAGGGGGCACCTACGAGCAGTACTTC. The chain joins TRBV6-1 to TRBJ2-7; a weak D match, TRBD1 (5 bases). Germline loops: CDR1 MNHNS, CDR2 SASEGT. Trimming took off 1 base at V and 2 bases at J, with 6 bases between the two ends. The CDR3 is 13 amino acids.

The rearrangement links TRBV27 to TRBJ2-2, with D unresolved. V gave up 8 bases and J gave up 8 bases, with 15 bases separating them. Looked up from germline, CDR1 is MNHEY and CDR2 is SMNVEV (reference sequence). CDR3 length equals 13 residues. The CDR3 DNA sequence: TGTGCCAGCGGGCAGCATACCGGTGGGGAGCTGTTTTTT. It yields the protein CASGQHTGGELFF.

The chain has TRBV5-1 and TRBJ2-5; 7 bases agree with TRBD1. CDR3 size: 15 residues. The germline gives CDR1 SGHRS, CDR2 YFSETQ. Unmatched junction bases numbered 10, after V lost 3 bases and J lost 5 bases. The CDR3 coding sequence is TGCGCCAGCAGCTCAACAGGGGCCTTCCGCGAGACCCAGTACTTC. It codes for CASSSTGAFRETQYF.

The V and J genes are TRBV7-2 and TRBJ2-1; D uncertain. V gave up 2 bases and J gave up 6 bases, with 20 bases separating them. The germline V gene has CDR1 SGHTA and CDR2 FQGNSA. This CDR3 has 17 amino acids. The CDR3 nucleotides are TGTGCCAGCAGCTTATTCCCAAACCAGGTCGGTCTCAATGAGCAGTTCTTC. It yields the protein CASSLFPNQVGLNEQFF.

The V and J genes are TRBV7-3 and TRBJ1-1; 9 bases map to TRBD1. Germline CDR1 and CDR2: SGHTA and FQGTGA. J lost 5 bases, V lost 6 bases, and 16 bases had no gene match. This CDR3 comprises 17 residues. The CDR3 DNA sequence: TGTGCCAGCAGTCCCCAAAATTCACAGGGGGCTGGGACTGAAGCTTTCTTT. This gives the protein CASSPQNSQGAGTEAFF.

A single count supports this clone. This sequence joins TRBV6-4 and TRBJ2-6; either TRBD1 or TRBD2 may fit D (6 bases each). This CDR3 comprises 15 residues. V lost 6 bases to trimming and J lost 4 bases, with 13 bases between them. CDR1 is MRHNA, CDR2 SNTAGT, per germline. The CDR3 is CASRQTGAGANVLTF. As DNA, the CDR3 is TGTGCCAGCAGACAAACGGGGGCAGGGGCCAACGTCCTGACTTTC.

V is TRBV3-1 (or the pseudogene TRBV3-2) and J is TRBJ2-1, with 12 bases that match TRBD1. The germline CDR1 and CDR2 sequences are LGHDT and YNNKEL (reference sequence). The V and J ends lost 0 bases and 4 bases, in that order; junction bases with no gene match: 7. This CDR3 comprises 18 residues. The CDR3, as DNA: TGTGCCAGCAGCCAAGATCTAGGGACAGGGGGCTTATACAATGAGCAGTTCTTC. Amino acids: CASSQDLGTGGLYNEQFF.